A selection of T cell receptor beta chains follows, all from one sample in a study of T cell responses to AZD1222 COVID-19 vaccine. Sequenced by immunoSEQ multiplex PCR; TCRdb stores in-frame clones only, minus some. Of 120,000 or so clones in the sample, 75% to 95% were seen once. The material was peripheral blood, obtained on day 0 of AZD1222 vaccination. The receptors come from an adult in good health. The CDR3 runs from the conserved cysteine through the conserved F or W. The D gene is left open where the match is weak. A row's size may be missing; if present it is once, few, many or a size class.

-,TRBV6-5,TRBD1,TRBJ2-7,CASRTTGSYEQYF,TGTGCCAGCAGGACGACAGGGTCTTACGAGCAGTACTTC
once,TRBV28,-,TRBJ2-6,CASSSSAGSRSGANVLTF,TGTGCCAGCAGTTCCTCAGCGGGCTCCCGCTCTGGGGCCAACGTCCTGACTTTC
-,TRBV23-1,-,TRBJ1-2,CASSLNNLEGPYGYTF,TGCGCCAGCAGCCTAAACAACCTCGAGGGGCCCTATGGCTACACCTTC
-,TRBV7-2,TRBD2,TRBJ2-5,CASSLTVVAGRETQYF,TGTGCCAGCAGCCTGACGGTGGTAGCGGGACGAGAGACCCAGTACTTC
-,TRBV4-2,-,TRBJ2-6,CASSPGAIVSGANVLTF,TGTGCCAGCAGCCCAGGGGCTATAGTCTCTGGGGCCAACGTCCTGACTTTC
-,TRBV6-5,TRBD1,TRBJ1-6,CASQKQGIYNSPLHF,TGTGCCAGCCAAAAACAGGGGATTTATAATTCACCCCTCCACTTT
-,TRBV4-3,TRBD2,TRBJ2-5,CASSQEANSYGGGRETQYF,TGCGCCAGCAGCCAAGAAGCTAATAGTTACGGGGGGGGCCGGGAGACCCAGTACTTC
-,TRBV6-5,TRBD1,TRBJ2-5,CASRPTGGLETQYF,TGTGCCAGCAGACCGACAGGGGGACTGGAGACCCAGTACTTC
-,TRBV10-3,-,TRBJ2-3,CAITPGTTDTQYF,TGTGCCATCACCCCGGGAACCACAGATACGCAGTATTTT
-,TRBV6-2/TRBV6-3,-,TRBJ1-1,CASSRPDRLTEAFF,TGTGCCAGCAGCCGCCCCGACAGACTCACTGAAGCTTTCTTT
-,TRBV11-2,TRBD1,TRBJ1-6,CASSYGQVGSPLHF,TGTGCCAGCAGCTATGGACAGGTCGGGTCACCCCTCCACTTT
-,TRBV27,-,TRBJ1-1,CASSPTGTRTEAFF,TGTGCCAGCAGTCCCACCGGGACCCGCACTGAAGCTTTCTTT
once,TRBV9,-,TRBJ2-3,CASTTEGDTQYF,TGTGCCAGCACTACCGAGGGAGATACGCAGTATTTT
-,TRBV5-6,-,TRBJ2-5,CASSLSGRQFQETQYF,TGTGCCAGCAGCTTGTCTGGTCGGCAATTCCAAGAGACCCAGTACTTC
-,TRBV3-1/TRBV3-2,-,TRBJ2-1,CASSQAQGRNEQFF,TGTGCCAGCAGCCAAGCACAGGGGAGGAATGAGCAGTTCTTC
-,TRBV5-4,TRBD2,TRBJ2-3,CASSLEGERELNTQYF,TGTGCCAGCAGCTTGGAAGGCGAGCGGGAGCTGAATACGCAGTATTTT
once,TRBV24-1,-,TRBJ2-5,CATSEPGTAKTQYF,TGTGCCACCAGTGAACCTGGAACCGCCAAGACCCAGTACTTC
-,TRBV7-9,-,TRBJ1-6,CASSLSGTGYSPLHF,TGTGCCAGCAGCCTCTCCGGAACAGGGTATTCACCCCTCCACTTT
-,TRBV3-1/TRBV3-2,-,TRBJ2-3,CASSRWGRTNGDTQYF,TGTGCCAGCAGCCGATGGGGACGGACAAACGGAGATACGCAGTATTTT
-,TRBV20-1,TRBD2,TRBJ2-3,CSASHLAGVPDTQYF,TGCAGTGCTAGTCACCTAGCGGGAGTACCAGATACGCAGTATTTT
-,TRBV2,-,TRBJ1-5,CASSLGLSNQPQHF,TGTGCCAGCAGCTTAGGCTTGAGCAATCAGCCCCAGCATTTT
-,TRBV6-5,-,TRBJ2-7,CASSPSGVPSYEQYF,TGTGCCAGCAGCCCCTCCGGGGTACCTTCCTACGAGCAGTACTTC
-,TRBV5-1,-,TRBJ2-2,CASSFRVAGELFF,TGCGCCAGCAGCTTCAGGGTTGCCGGGGAGCTGTTTTTT
-,TRBV18,TRBD1,TRBJ2-4,CASATGGENIQYF,TGTGCCAGCGCGACAGGGGGAGAAAACATTCAGTACTTC
-,TRBV5-1,-,TRBJ1-4,CASSVAGVAEKLFF,TGCGCCAGCAGCGTGGCGGGGGTAGCTGAAAAACTGTTTTTT
once,TRBV4-2,-,TRBJ1-2,CASSQDLTGVYGYTF,TGTGCCAGCAGCCAAGATCTTACAGGAGTCTATGGCTACACCTTC
few,TRBV27,TRBD1,TRBJ2-7,CASSSGQALGGEQYF,TGTGCCAGCAGTTCGGGACAGGCCCTAGGAGGCGAGCAGTACTTC
-,TRBV5-1,-,TRBJ2-7,CASSLGQKGEQYF,TGCGCCAGCAGCTTAGGACAAAAGGGCGAGCAGTACTTC
-,TRBV30,TRBD1,TRBJ1-4,CAWRTGTGEEKLFF,TGTGCCTGGAGAACCGGGACAGGGGAAGAAAAACTGTTTTTT
-,TRBV19,TRBD1,TRBJ1-1,CASSIAPGQGTEAFF,TGTGCCAGTAGTATAGCCCCGGGACAGGGCACTGAAGCTTTCTTT
-,TRBV3-1/TRBV3-2,-,TRBJ1-5,CASSQGNSNQPQHF,TGTGCCAGCAGCCAAGGGAATAGCAATCAGCCCCAGCATTTT
-,TRBV27,TRBD1,TRBJ1-2,CASSPLPGQGSYGYTF,TGTGCCAGCAGTCCTCTTCCGGGACAGGGCTCATATGGCTACACCTTC
-,TRBV14,-,TRBJ2-7,CASSQDLNRYYEQYF,TGTGCCAGCAGCCAAGATCTTAACAGATACTACGAGCAGTACTTC
once,TRBV27,-,TRBJ2-3,CASSGLTIGTDTQYF,TGTGCCAGCTCCGGGCTGACCATAGGCACAGATACGCAGTATTTT
-,TRBV5-5,-,TRBJ2-5,CASSLGEVLAETQYF,TGTGCCAGCAGCTTAGGCGAGGTCTTAGCAGAGACCCAGTACTTC
-,TRBV27,-,TRBJ2-7,CASSSPGQSYEQYF,TGTGCCAGCAGTTCACCGGGACAATCCTACGAGCAGTACTTC
-,TRBV11-2,-,TRBJ1-1,CASSPRSLNTEAFF,TGTGCCAGCAGCCCTAGAAGCCTGAACACTGAAGCTTTCTTT